A selection of T cell receptor beta chains follows, all from one sample in a study of OX40 agonist ivuxolimab in advanced cancers. Generated by immunoSEQ multiplex PCR, the TCRdb table keeps only in-frame clones and is missing some. The sample has fewer than 85,000 clones; around 93% are singletons. This sample comprised CD4+ or CD8+ T cells sorted from blood, obtained in a trial of the OX40 agonist ivuxolimab. Source of these receptors: an adult with an advanced solid tumor such as melanoma, head and neck, liver or kidney cancer. Both conserved end residues are part of each CDR3. The D gene is left open where the match is weak. The size of a clone is reported for some rows only, either as once, few or many, or as a class for expanded clones.

clone size	V gene	J gene	D gene	CDR3 protein	CDR3 DNA
NA	TRBV18	TRBJ2-5	NA	CASSPGAGETQYF	TGTGCCAGCTCACCAGGGGCGGGGGAGACCCAGTACTTC
NA	TRBV18	TRBJ1-4	NA	CASSPVGRHTPNEKLFF	TGTGCCAGCTCACCGGTAGGCAGACATACACCTAATGAAAAACTGTTTTTT
few	TRBV27	TRBJ1-5	NA	CASSPVTPDQPQHF	TGTGCCAGCAGTCCCGTTACTCCGGATCAGCCCCAGCATTTT
NA	TRBV5-6	TRBJ2-1	NA	CASSPGGYNEQFF	TGTGCCAGCAGCCCCGGAGGATACAATGAGCAGTTCTTC
NA	TRBV10-3	TRBJ2-5	TRBD2	CATGLAGRSQETQYF	TGTGCCACTGGACTAGCGGGACGATCCCAAGAGACCCAGTACTTC
NA	TRBV12-1	TRBJ2-5	NA	CASSFEVGLAGAGETQYF	TGTGCCAGCAGCTTTGAAGTAGGACTAGCGGGAGCGGGAGAGACCCAGTACTTC
NA	TRBV5-1	TRBJ2-3	TRBD2	CASSSITTSGSRTQYF	TGCGCCAGCAGCTCAATCACTACTAGCGGGAGTCGTACGCAGTATTTT
NA	TRBV7-9	TRBJ2-6	TRBD1	CASSPSGQGVYGANVLTF	TGTGCCAGCAGCCCTTCGGGACAGGGGGTTTACGGGGCCAACGTCCTGACTTTC
NA	TRBV11-2	TRBJ1-2	NA	CASSLLSGSNYGYTF	TGTGCCAGCAGCTTACTTTCGGGTTCTAACTATGGCTACACCTTC
NA	TRBV28	TRBJ2-7	TRBD2	CASRRAGEPYEQYF	TGTGCCAGCAGAAGGGCGGGAGAGCCTTACGAGCAGTACTTC
NA	TRBV19	TRBJ2-1	TRBD2	CASSGTSGPLFYNEQFF	TGTGCCAGTAGTGGGACTAGCGGACCCCTCTTCTACAATGAGCAGTTCTTC
NA	TRBV30	TRBJ2-3	TRBD1	CAWSARQGWGTDTQYF	TGTGCCTGGAGTGCAAGACAGGGTTGGGGCACAGATACGCAGTATTTT
NA	TRBV6-1	TRBJ2-7	NA	CASSVSYEQYF	TGTGCCAGCAGTGTCTCCTACGAGCAGTACTTC
once	TRBV7-8	TRBJ2-7	TRBD2	CASSPGTSGSRWQYF	TGTGCCAGCAGCCCCGGGACTAGCGGGAGCCGGTGGCAGTACTTC
once	TRBV27	TRBJ1-2	TRBD1	CASSLPSDRDSTQGGYTF	TGTGCCAGCAGTTTACCTTCCGACCGGGACAGTACTCAGGGTGGCTACACCTTC
NA	TRBV11-3	TRBJ2-7	NA	CASSPQGGFVYEQYF	TGTGCCAGCAGCCCCCAAGGTGGATTTGTCTACGAGCAGTACTTC
once	TRBV28	TRBJ2-5	NA	CASSLETALRETQYF	TGTGCCAGCAGTTTAGAGACAGCCCTCAGGGAGACCCAGTACTTC
NA	TRBV5-4	TRBJ2-1	NA	CASRSYNEQFF	TGTGCCAGCAGATCTTACAATGAGCAGTTCTTC
once	TRBV2	TRBJ2-5	TRBD2	CASSELAGGQETQYF	TGTGCCAGCAGTGAACTAGCGGGAGGGCAAGAGACCCAGTACTTC
NA	TRBV7-3	TRBJ2-3	NA	CASSLTAASSQYF	TGTGCCAGCAGCTTAACGGCGGCTAGTTCGCAGTATTTT
NA	TRBV11-2	TRBJ2-3	NA	CASSLADTQYF	TGTGCCAGCAGCTTAGCAGATACGCAGTATTTT
NA	TRBV5-1	TRBJ2-5	TRBD2	CASSSRRLAGGPNEETQYF	TGCGCCAGCAGCTCCCGACGACTAGCGGGAGGGCCTAACGAAGAGACCCAGTACTTC
once	TRBV4-3	TRBJ2-7	NA	CASSPGVDLYKQYF	TGCGCCAGCAGCCCCGGGGTCGACCTGTACAAGCAGTACTTC
NA	TRBV7-9	TRBJ2-1	TRBD2	CASSPRLALKGGKFF	TGTGCCAGCAGCCCTAGACTAGCGCTAAAGGGGGGAAAGTTCTTC
NA	TRBV10-3	TRBJ2-5	TRBD1	CAISESDRVQGETQYF	TGTGCCATCAGTGAGTCGGACAGGGTTCAAGGAGAGACCCAGTACTTC
NA	TRBV19	TRBJ1-4	NA	CASSEQGAGEKLFF	TGTGCCAGTAGTGAACAGGGCGCGGGCGAAAAACTGTTTTTT
once	TRBV28	TRBJ1-1	NA	CASTMGGTEAFF	TGTGCCAGCACTATGGGGGGAACTGAAGCTTTCTTT
NA	TRBV7-9	TRBJ2-7	NA	CASSPFTNLTISYEQYF	TGTGCCAGCAGCCCCTTCACGAACCTAACCATTTCCTACGAGCAGTACTTC
few	TRBV6-5	TRBJ1-2	NA	CASSHPLDGYTF	TGTGCCAGCAGTCACCCCCTCGATGGCTACACCTTC
NA	TRBV29-1	TRBJ2-3	TRBD2	CSVRPAGGGTDTQYF	TGCAGCGTTCGCCCAGCGGGAGGAGGCACAGATACGCAGTATTTT
NA	TRBV11-2	TRBJ2-7	TRBD1	CASTGTGSYEQYF	TGTGCCAGTACCGGGACAGGGTCCTACGAGCAGTACTTC
NA	TRBV7-2	TRBJ2-7	NA	CASSLRDTYEQYF	TGTGCCAGCAGCTTGAGGGACACCTACGAGCAGTACTTC
NA	TRBV7-8	TRBJ1-4	NA	CASSLRLWEPENEKLFF	TGTGCCAGCAGCTTACGGCTATGGGAGCCGGAGAATGAAAAACTGTTTTTT
NA	TRBV4-3	TRBJ2-7	TRBD2	CASRPTGGSYEQYF	TGCGCCAGCCGCCCGACGGGGGGGTCCTACGAGCAGTACTTC
NA	TRBV4-1	TRBJ2-1	TRBD1	CASSQTGLGNEQFF	TGCGCCAGCAGCCAGACAGGGTTAGGCAATGAGCAGTTCTTC
NA	TRBV9	TRBJ2-3	TRBD2	CASSLRAGGSSTDTQYF	TGTGCCAGCAGCTTACGAGCGGGGGGATCTAGCACAGATACGCAGTATTTT
NA	TRBV7-9	TRBJ2-5	NA	CASSSLDPGKETQYF	TGTGCCAGCAGCTCCCTGGATCCAGGGAAGGAGACCCAGTACTTC
NA	TRBV5-1	TRBJ2-7	NA	CASSPRAGVGKEQYF	TGCGCCAGCAGCCCAAGGGCGGGCGTGGGTAAGGAGCAGTACTTC
NA	TRBV4-1	TRBJ2-7	NA	CASSRLLSQRTYEQYF	TGCGCCAGCAGCCGACTTCTCTCCCAGCGTACCTACGAGCAGTACTTC
NA	TRBV7-9	TRBJ2-4	TRBD1	CASSQGQGRNIQYF	TGTGCCAGCAGCCAAGGACAGGGGCGAAACATTCAGTACTTC
NA	TRBV7-3	TRBJ2-1	TRBD2	CASSDGSGRENEQFF	TGTGCCAGCAGTGACGGAAGCGGGAGGGAGAATGAGCAGTTCTTC
NA	TRBV9	TRBJ1-2	NA	CASSVDAGHIYGYTF	TGTGCCAGCAGCGTAGATGCGGGACACATCTATGGCTACACCTTC
NA	TRBV7-2	TRBJ2-7	TRBD2	CASSLDPREGGEQYF	TGTGCCAGCAGCTTGGATCCCAGGGAGGGCGGCGAGCAGTACTTC
NA	TRBV19	TRBJ1-2	NA	CASSPRTDPYGYTF	TGTGCCAGTAGTCCCCGGACGGATCCCTATGGCTACACCTTC
NA	TRBV6-5	TRBJ1-2	NA	CASSYGGRIYGYTF	TGTGCCAGCAGTTACGGGGGCCGGATCTATGGCTACACCTTC
NA	TRBV29-1	TRBJ2-5	NA	CSGSYQETQYF	TGCAGCGGTTCGTACCAAGAGACCCAGTACTTC
NA	TRBV6-6	TRBJ2-7	TRBD2	CASSYRGTSGGGGQYF	TGTGCCAGCAGTTACCGTGGGACTAGCGGTGGGGGAGGGCAGTACTTC
NA	TRBV6-5	TRBJ2-7	TRBD1	CASSLRQGPYEQYF	TGTGCCAGCAGTCTACGACAGGGGCCCTACGAGCAGTACTTC
NA	TRBV7-3	TRBJ1-1	NA	CASSAEDSTNTEAFF	TGTGCCAGCAGCGCCGAGGACAGCACCAACACTGAAGCTTTCTTT
NA	TRBV7-9	TRBJ2-3	NA	CASSLVVSEADTQYF	TGTGCCAGCAGCTTAGTGGTTAGCGAAGCAGATACGCAGTATTTT
NA	TRBV19	TRBJ2-2	NA	CASSIWTNTGELFF	TGTGCCAGTAGTATATGGACGAACACCGGGGAGCTGTTTTTT
NA	TRBV6-6	TRBJ2-7	NA	CASSYRAHEQYF	TGTGCCAGCAGTTACAGGGCCCACGAGCAGTACTTC
few	TRBV7-2	TRBJ2-2	NA	CASSLPNTGELFF	TGTGCCAGCAGCTTACCGAACACCGGGGAGCTGTTTTTT